These 8 T cell receptor beta chains share one sample of origin, sequenced in a study of blood T cell repertoires in COVID-19. Repertoires were generated with immunoSEQ multiplex PCR, while TCRdb's copy carries only in-frame clones and drops some. The sample carries 150,000 or so clones, roughly four fifths recorded once. Specimen: peripheral blood. All receptors derive from a human donor in a cohort sampled during active COVID-19.

This clone was detected once. The J gene is TRBJ1-1, the V gene TRBV6-2 or TRBV6-3; 7 bases match TRBD1. Per germline, CDR1 MNHEY and CDR2 SVGEGT. The CDR3 loop spans 15 amino acids. The ends lost 0 bases at V and 7 bases at J; junction bases unmatched: 8. CDR3 sequence: CASSYSGGGMGEAFF. The CDR3 region has the DNA TGTGCCAGCAGTTACTCAGGAGGGGGCATGGGTGAAGCTTTCTTT.

There are a few counts of this clone. The chain links TRBV6-2 or TRBV6-3 to TRBJ1-1; D is possibly TRBD1 (6 bases). V lost 5 bases and J lost 6, with 16 bases in between. Germline V gene sequence: CDR1 MNHEY, CDR2 SVGEGT. The CDR3 sequence is 14 residues long. CDR3 DNA sequence: TGTGCCAGCAGTAAGTTACCAGGGGATCCTGAAGCTTTCTTT. It encodes CASSKLPGDPEAFF.

The rearrangement links TRBV2 to TRBJ1-6; D gene ambiguous. Germline V gene sequence: CDR1 SNHLY, CDR2 FYNNEI. CDR3 length: 15 amino acids. Trimming pared 1 base from V and 0 bases from J, leaving 4 bases between. The CDR3 coding sequence is TGTGCCAGCAGTGAAGTCAGCTCCTATAATTCACCCCTCCACTTT. It translates to CASSEVSSYNSPLHF.

V usage is TRBV11-2 and J usage is TRBJ1-4, with D unclear. Germline loops: CDR1 SGHAT, CDR2 FQNNGV. The CDR3 runs to 15 residues. V was trimmed by 1 base and J by 8 bases, leaving 14 bases between them. CDR3 loop: CASSLGPGDEEKLFF. DNA of the CDR3: TGTGCCAGCAGCTTAGGACCGGGTGACGAGGAAAAACTGTTTTTT.

CDR3 protein: CASSEESGGALDTQYF. The DNA for the CDR3 is TGTGCCAGCAGTGAAGAAAGCGGGGGGGCCCTAGATACGCAGTATTTT. The chain combines TRBV6-1 with TRBJ2-3, with TRBD2 matching 10 bases. Germline CDR1 MNHNS, CDR2 SASEGT. The CDR3 contains 16 residues. J lost 5 bases, V lost 1 base, and 6 bases had no gene match.

The rearrangement joins TRBV18 to TRBJ1-1; D ambiguous. Germline values: CDR1 KGHSH, CDR2 LQKENI. The CDR3 covers 13 residues. Trimming cost V 0 bases and J 1 base, with 3 bases left between them. The CDR3 protein is CASSPPQNTEAFF. The CDR3, as DNA: TGTGCCAGCTCACCACCCCAGAACACTGAAGCTTTCTTT.

This chain connects TRBV7-9 to TRBJ2-6, with 7 bases lining up with TRBD1. The CDR3 is 16 residues long. V gave up 5 bases and J gave up 2 bases; unmatched junction bases: 6. CDR1 is SEHNR, CDR2 FQNEAQ, per germline (reference sequence). The CDR3 is CASSPRDSTGANVLTF. CDR3 nucleotide sequence: TGTGCCAGCAGCCCCCGGGACAGCACTGGGGCCAACGTCCTGACTTTC.

V gene TRBV7-9 combines with J gene TRBJ2-3; tentatively, D is TRBD1 (6 bases). V was clipped by 6 bases and J by 3 bases, with 22 bases between them. The CDR3 consists of 17 residues. The V gene's germline CDR1 is SEHNR and CDR2 FQNEAQ (reference sequence). The CDR3 sequence: CASRSYGGQLPTDTQYF. The CDR3, as DNA: TGTGCCAGCAGGTCGTACGGAGGACAGTTACCAACAGATACGCAGTATTTT.